The 16 T cell receptor beta chains listed next were all sequenced from one sample in a study of OX40 agonist ivuxolimab in advanced cancers. Assay: immunoSEQ multiplex PCR; the TCRdb copy retains only in-frame clones and omits some. The sample yields roughly 44,000 clones, approximately 80% seen once. The specimen comprised CD4+ or CD8+ T cells sorted from blood, sampled in a trial of the OX40 agonist ivuxolimab. The receptors here all came from an adult with an advanced solid tumor such as melanoma, head and neck, liver or kidney cancer.

This clone was observed a few times. J is TRBJ1-5 and V is TRBV9; weak D call: TRBD1 (6 bases). The CDR3 is 14 residues long. Trimming stripped 2 bases from V and 2 bases from J, with 8 bases between. From germline, CDR1 is SGDLS and CDR2 YYNGEE. CDR3 amino acids: CASSVAGGNQPQHF. DNA of the CDR3: TGTGCCAGCAGCGTGGCAGGGGGCAATCAGCCCCAGCATTTT.

This clone has only a few counts. The rearrangement joins TRBV7-6 to TRBJ2-5, with D possibly matching TRBD2 (6 bases). Trimming removed 6 bases at V and 1 base at J, with 12 bases between. This CDR3 comprises 14 residues. The germline CDR1 and CDR2 sequences are SGHVS and FNYEAQ. CDR3 loop: CASRPSAGQETQYF. CDR3 nucleotide sequence: TGTGCCAGCAGGCCTAGCGCCGGCCAAGAGACCCAGTACTTC.

This clone has just one count. In DNA form, the CDR3 reads TGTGCCAGTAGTATAGGGACAGGGGTCCCCTACAATGAGCAGTTCTTC. It is translated as CASSIGTGVPYNEQFF. V usage is TRBV19 and J usage is TRBJ2-1; the match to TRBD1 covers 9 bases. This CDR3 is built from 16 residues. Germline values: CDR1 LNHDA, CDR2 SQIVND (reference sequence). V trimming: 1 base; J trimming: 2 bases; junction bases outside the gene matches: 3.

CDR3 loop: CASSQELQETQYF. DNA for the CDR3: TGTGCCAGCAGCCAAGAACTTCAAGAGACCCAGTACTTC. The J gene is TRBJ2-5, the V gene TRBV14; D unresolved. Trimming removed 0 bases at V and 2 bases at J, with 4 bases between. The CDR3 sequence is 13 residues long. From germline, CDR1 is SGHDN and CDR2 FVKESK.

The gene calls are TRBV11-2 and TRBJ2-7; maybe TRBD2 (5 bases). Trimming removed 5 bases from V and 0 bases from J, with 14 bases in between. This CDR3 contains 15 residues. Germline values: CDR1 SGHAT, CDR2 FQNNGV. The CDR3 spells CASSPEDGSSYEQYF. The CDR3 DNA is TGTGCCAGCAGCCCGGAGGACGGAAGCTCCTACGAGCAGTACTTC.

Comment on this clone: Other DNA sequences in this sample translate to the same CDR3. The rearrangement uses TRBV27 and TRBJ2-7; the match to TRBD1 covers 9 bases. The CDR3 runs 13 residues. Germline loops: CDR1 MNHEY, CDR2 SMNVEV (reference sequence). Losses at the gene ends were 5 bases for V and 3 bases for J; bases not matched to a gene: 2. The CDR3, as DNA: TGTGCCAGCAGTCCGGACAGGGGCTACGAGCAGTACTTC. Protein product: CASSPDRGYEQYF.

This clone was observed a single time. The chain uses TRBV19 and TRBJ2-7, with D unclear. The germline V gene has CDR1 LNHDA and CDR2 SQIVND (reference sequence). The length of the CDR3 is 12 residues. V lost 7 bases and J lost 3, with 10 bases in between. The CDR3 coding sequence is TGTGCCAGTATTTCCCAAGACTACGAGCAGTACTTC. Translated, it gives CASISQDYEQYF.

The chain has TRBV5-6 and TRBJ1-6, with a weak D call TRBD1 (5 bases). This CDR3 has 15 amino acids. The germline V gene has CDR1 SGHDT and CDR2 YYEEEE. The germline V and J ends were trimmed by 6 bases and 2 bases, with 12 bases remaining between them. In nucleotides, the CDR3 is TGTGCCAGCAAAACGGGGGATACCTATAATTCACCCCTCCACTTT. Residues: CASKTGDTYNSPLHF.

The V call is TRBV15, the J call TRBJ1-2; D is uncertain. The ends were cut back, 3 bases at V and 5 bases at J, with 13 bases in the middle. The CDR3 has 14 residues. Germline CDR1 LNHNV, CDR2 YYDKDF (reference sequence). The CDR3 DNA reads TGTGCCACCAGCAGTCCACGCGCCCTTTATGGCTACACCTTC. This sequence encodes CATSSPRALYGYTF.

In its sample, this clone was seen once. The J gene is TRBJ2-3, the V gene TRBV30, with 7 bases that match TRBD2. The CDR3 has 15 residues. The V gene's germline CDR1 is GTSNPN and CDR2 SVGIG (reference sequence). V dropped 0 bases and J dropped 3; count of bases not matched to a gene: 6. The CDR3 DNA reads TGTGCCTGGAGTGTACGGGGCGGGAGAACAGATACGCAGTATTTT. Translated, it gives CAWSVRGGRTDTQYF. Filled out from reference TRBV30 and TRBJ2-3, the complete variable domain reads SQTIHQWPATLVQPVGSPLSLECTVEGTSNPNLYWYRQAAGRGLQLLFYSVGIGQISSEVPQNLSASRPQDRQFILSSKKLLLSDSGFYLCAWSVRGGRTDTQYFGPGTRLTVL.

V gene TRBV5-6 combines with J gene TRBJ2-1, with TRBD2 matching 14 bases. The ends lost 1 base at V and 8 bases at J; junction bases unmatched: 8. From germline, CDR1 is SGHDT and CDR2 YYEEEE. The CDR3 is 17 amino acids. CDR3: CASSLSIMGLAGDEQFF. Written as DNA, the CDR3 is TGTGCCAGCAGCTTGAGCATTATGGGACTAGCGGGAGATGAGCAGTTCTTC.

The CDR3 region has the DNA TGTGCCAGCAGGGGGGCCAACGTCCTGACTTTC. Translation gives CASRGANVLTF. This chain links TRBV9 with TRBJ2-6; no firm D call. V was trimmed by 5 bases and J by 4 bases, leaving 1 base between them. Germline V gene lookup returns CDR1 SGDLS and CDR2 YYNGEE. The CDR3 extends over 11 amino acids. Full variable domain (remainder filled in from reference TRBV9 and TRBJ2-6): DSGVTQTPKHLITATGQRVTLRCSPRSGDLSVYWYQQSLDQGLQFLIQYYNGEERAKGNILERFSAQQFPDLHSELNLSSLELGDSALYFCASRGANVLTFGAGSRLTVL.

The V gene is TRBV5-1, the J gene TRBJ2-5; 9 nucleotides align to TRBD1. Trimming took 2 bases from V and 4 from J; bases not matched to a gene: 0. Germline values: CDR1 SGHRS, CDR2 YFSETQ. This CDR3 has 13 amino acids. The CDR3, as DNA: TGCGCCAGCAGCTTACAGGGGGCAGAGACCCAGTACTTC. Its protein product is CASSLQGAETQYF.

V and J are TRBV7-9 and TRBJ1-5, with 7 bases lining up with TRBD1. The CDR3 is made up of 15 amino acids. Germline V gene lookup returns CDR1 SEHNR and CDR2 FQNEAQ (reference sequence). The V and J ends lost 1 base and 6 bases, in that order; junction bases with no gene match: 6. The CDR3 loop is CASSLEPAGGQPQHF. Here the CDR3 DNA reads TGTGCCAGCAGCTTAGAGCCGGCAGGGGGTCAGCCCCAGCATTTT.

This clone has more than one count but fewer than ten. The chain recombines TRBV7-2 with TRBJ2-5; 12 bases align to TRBD2. The CDR3 consists of 17 residues. V was clipped by 6 bases and J by 0 bases; unmatched bases: 8. CDR1 is SGHTA, CDR2 FQGNSA, per germline. The CDR3 coding sequence is TGTGCCAGCAGAGTTGGACTAGCGGGACTTTACCAAGAGACCCAGTACTTC. Translated, it gives CASRVGLAGLYQETQYF.

In this sample, this clone turned up once. The rearrangement uses TRBV12-5 and TRBJ1-1; D may be TRBD1 (5 bases). This CDR3 has 13 amino acids. The germline CDR1 and CDR2 sequences are LGHNT and FRNRAP. V dropped 2 bases and J dropped 9 bases, with 13 bases sitting between them. In DNA, the CDR3 is TGTGCTAGTGGTTTGAGGGTGGGGCCGCAAGCTTTCTTT. Amino acid sequence: CASGLRVGPQAFF.